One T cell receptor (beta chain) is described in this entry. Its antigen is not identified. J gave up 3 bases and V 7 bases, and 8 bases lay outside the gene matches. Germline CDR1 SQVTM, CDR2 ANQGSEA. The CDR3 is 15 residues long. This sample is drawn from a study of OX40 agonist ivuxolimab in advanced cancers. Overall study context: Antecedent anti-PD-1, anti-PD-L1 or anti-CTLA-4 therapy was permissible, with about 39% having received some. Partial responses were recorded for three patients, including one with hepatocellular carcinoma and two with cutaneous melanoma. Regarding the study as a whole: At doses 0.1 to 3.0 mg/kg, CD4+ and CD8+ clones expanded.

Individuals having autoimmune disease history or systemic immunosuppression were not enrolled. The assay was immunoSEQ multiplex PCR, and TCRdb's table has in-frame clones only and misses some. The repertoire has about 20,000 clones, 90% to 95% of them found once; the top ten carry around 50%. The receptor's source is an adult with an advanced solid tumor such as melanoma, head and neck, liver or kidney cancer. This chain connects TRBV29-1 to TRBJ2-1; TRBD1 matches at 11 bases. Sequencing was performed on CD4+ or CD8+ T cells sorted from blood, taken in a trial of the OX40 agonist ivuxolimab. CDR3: CSAQGQGALYNEQFF. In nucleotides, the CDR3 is TGCAGCGCACAAGGACAGGGGGCCCTCTACAATGAGCAGTTCTTC.